Each of the 17 T cell receptor beta chains below was sequenced from the same sample in a study of cytomegalovirus exposure and HLA in healthy donors (dated by TCRdb to 2015 to 2018). Library prep was done by the immunoSEQ multiplex PCR assay. Not all clones reach the TCRdb copy of this immuneACCESS table, which keeps in-frame sequences only. Checked studies attribute under half of the gap to unresolved V genes and leave the rest unexplained. The sample table lists 150,000 to 200,000 clones, about 81% of them with a count of one. Together, the top ten hold 1.2% of the sample. Sample: PBMCs. These receptors originate from a woman aged 25 to 39 in good health and CMV-seronegative.

V usage is TRBV9 and J usage is TRBJ2-6; no reliable D call. The CDR3 spans 15 residues. CDR1 SGDLS and CDR2 YYNGEE come from the germline V gene. Trimming pared 3 bases from V and 2 bases from J, leaving 9 bases between. CDR3 nucleotides: TGTGCCAGCAGCGCAGTCCCTCCTGGGGCCAACGTCCTGACTTTC. Encoded protein: CASSAVPPGANVLTF.

This chain uses TRBV18 with TRBJ2-3, with 9 bases that match TRBD2. CDR1 is KGHSH, CDR2 LQKENI, per germline. The CDR3 loop spans 15 amino acids. V lost 8 bases and J lost 6; bases outside the gene matches: 12. The DNA of the CDR3 is TGTGCCAGCGCCCCTAGCGGGGACACGTGGGATACGCAGTATTTT. This translates into CASAPSGDTWDTQYF.

The J gene is TRBJ1-5, the V gene TRBV10-3; TRBD1 matches at 8 bases. CDR3 size: 14 residues. Per the germline V gene, CDR1 is ENHRY and CDR2 is SYGVKD. Germline trimming cut 8 bases from V and 4 bases from J; bases unmatched to any gene: 7. CDR3 region: CAIGAGTGNQPQHF. CDR3 coding DNA: TGTGCCATCGGTGCGGGGACAGGTAATCAGCCCCAGCATTTT.

V is TRBV6-5 and J is TRBJ1-1; no firm D call. There are 13 residues in the CDR3. V dropped 4 bases and J dropped 6 bases, with 12 bases sitting between them. Germline V gene lookup returns CDR1 MNHEY and CDR2 SVGAGI. CDR3 nucleotides: TGTGCCAGCAGTTTGTTAAAATCTCCTGAAGCTTTCTTT. Translation gives CASSLLKSPEAFF.

The chain is built from TRBV27 and TRBJ2-1; D is unclear. The CDR3 has 18 residues. Germline V gene sequence: CDR1 MNHEY, CDR2 SMNVEV (reference sequence). V was shortened by 6 bases and J by 1 base, with 22 bases between the two germline ends. The CDR3 is CASSDSNLGFPSYNEQFF. In nucleotides, the CDR3 is TGTGCCAGCAGCGACTCTAACCTTGGATTTCCGTCCTACAATGAGCAGTTCTTC.

The CDR3 loop reads CASSVGFAAEAFF. In nucleotides, the CDR3 is TGCGCCAGCAGCGTCGGGTTTGCGGCTGAAGCTTTCTTT. V and J are TRBV5-1 and TRBJ1-1; D is unresolved. This CDR3 region has 13 residues. Germline V gene lookup returns CDR1 SGHRS and CDR2 YFSETQ. V shed 4 bases and J shed 6 bases, with 13 bases lying between them.

V usage is TRBV29-1 and J usage is TRBJ2-4, with 8 bases that match TRBD2. The germline V gene has CDR1 SQVTM and CDR2 ANQGSEA. The ends lost 0 bases at V and 8 bases at J; junction bases unmatched: 6. The CDR3 loop spans 14 amino acids. Here the CDR3 reads CSVEETAGAYIQYF. The CDR3 DNA reads as TGCAGCGTTGAAGAGACAGCGGGAGCGTACATTCAGTACTTC. The variable domain in full, with the rest retrieved from reference TRBV29-1 and TRBJ2-4, is SAVISQKPSRDICQRGTSLTIQCQVDSQVTMMFWYRQQPGQSLTLIATANQGSEATYESGFVIDKFPISRPNLTFSTLTVSNMSPEDSSIYLCSVEETAGAYIQYFGAGTRLSVL.

This clone was counted a few times. Other DNA sequences in this sample translate to the same CDR3. This rearrangement joins TRBV7-9 to TRBJ2-4; TRBD1 matches at 7 bases. Germline CDR1 SEHNR, CDR2 FQNEAQ (reference sequence). The ends lost 1 base at V and 5 bases at J; junction bases unmatched: 2. The CDR3 spans 14 residues. CDR3 coding DNA: TGTGCCAGCAGCTTAGGACAGGGTGAAAACATTCAGTACTTC. Translated, it gives CASSLGQGENIQYF.

This chain uses TRBV7-2 with TRBJ2-7; 8 bases align to TRBD2. Germline CDR1 reads SGHTA; CDR2 reads FQGNSA. The V segment lost 5 bases and the J segment 5 bases; nucleotides outside the gene matches: 11. This CDR3 is built from 15 residues. The CDR3 reads CASSPGGARSNEQYF. DNA of the CDR3: TGTGCCAGCAGCCCCGGGGGGGCGCGATCGAACGAGCAGTACTTC.

The rearrangement joins TRBV7-6 to TRBJ2-7; 10 bases line up with TRBD1. From germline, CDR1 is SGHVS and CDR2 FNYEAQ. The CDR3 totals 14 residues. Losses at the gene ends were 5 bases for V and 4 bases for J; bases not matched to a gene: 5. The CDR3 loop is CASSLDRGNYEQYF. The CDR3 region has the DNA TGTGCCAGCAGCCTGGACAGGGGGAATTACGAGCAGTACTTC.

V usage is TRBV19 and J usage is TRBJ2-3; 7 nucleotides line up with TRBD1. This CDR3 has 15 residues. Per the germline V gene, CDR1 is LNHDA and CDR2 is SQIVND (reference sequence). This CDR3 is CARRTGEISTDTQYF. The CDR3 bases are TGTGCTAGACGTACAGGGGAGATTTCCACAGATACGCAGTATTTT.

This chain links TRBV5-1 with TRBJ2-7; D is perhaps TRBD1 (6 bases). Trimming removed 6 bases at V and 4 bases at J, with 14 bases between. CDR1 is SGHRS and CDR2 is YFSETQ in the germline V gene. The CDR3 covers 13 residues. In DNA form, the CDR3 reads TGCGCCAGCAAGTACCAGGGGCATTACGAGCAGTACTTC. Amino acid sequence: CASKYQGHYEQYF.

This clone has only a few counts. This chain links TRBV7-8 with TRBJ2-7; no clear D. The CDR3 has 14 amino acids. Germline CDR1 and CDR2: SGHVS and FQNEAQ. The V end was cut by 5 bases, the J end by 4 bases, with 15 bases between. CDR3 DNA: TGTGCCAGCAGCCTAGGACCGAGGTGGTACGAGCAGTACTTC. It encodes CASSLGPRWYEQYF.

The gene calls are TRBV6-1 and TRBJ2-3; D may be TRBD2 (6 bases). Between the trimmed V and J ends, which lost 4 bases and 8 bases, there was a span of 16 bases. Germline V CDR1 and CDR2: MNHNS, SASEGT. This CDR3 has 14 residues. The CDR3: CASSVWRDVGTQYF. DNA of the CDR3: TGTGCCAGCAGTGTTTGGCGGGACGTCGGTACGCAGTATTTT.

This clone was counted once. The genes are TRBV29-1 and TRBJ1-4; D is uncertain. CDR3 length: 12 amino acids. Germline V CDR1 and CDR2: SQVTM, ANQGSEA. Trimming pared 6 bases from V and 7 bases from J, leaving 12 bases between. CDR3 bases: TGCAGCGTCAGAAGCGGGATTGAAAAACTGTTTTTT. This sequence encodes CSVRSGIEKLFF.

V usage is TRBV6-1 and J usage is TRBJ1-2, with D hard to call. Germline lookup yields CDR1 MNHNS and CDR2 SASEGT. Trimming pared 11 bases from V and 6 bases from J, leaving 19 bases between. This CDR3 is built from 13 residues. The CDR3 loop reads CAGTRTRLDGYTF. The CDR3 DNA sequence: TGTGCCGGCACCAGAACCAGGTTAGATGGCTACACCTTC.

The V gene is TRBV7-9, the J gene TRBJ2-3; 10 bases line up with TRBD1. Germline V gene data show CDR1 as SEHNR and CDR2 as FQNEAQ (reference sequence). The CDR3 totals 17 residues. The V gene end was trimmed by 5 bases and the J gene end by 2 bases; junction bases not matched to a gene: 10. CDR3 DNA: TGTGCCAGCAGCCGATCGGACAGGGGGGACCTCACAGATACGCAGTATTTT. Residues: CASSRSDRGDLTDTQYF.